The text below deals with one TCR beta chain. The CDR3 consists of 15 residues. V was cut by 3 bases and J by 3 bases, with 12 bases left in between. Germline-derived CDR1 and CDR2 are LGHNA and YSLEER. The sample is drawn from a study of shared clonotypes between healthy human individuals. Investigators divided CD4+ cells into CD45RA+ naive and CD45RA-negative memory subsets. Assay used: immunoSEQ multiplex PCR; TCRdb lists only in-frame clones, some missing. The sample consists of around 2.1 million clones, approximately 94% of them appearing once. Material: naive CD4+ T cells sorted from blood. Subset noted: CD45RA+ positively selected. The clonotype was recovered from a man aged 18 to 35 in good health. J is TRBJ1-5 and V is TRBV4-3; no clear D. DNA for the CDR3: TGCGCCAGCAGCCATGACACCCGGAACAATCAGCCCCAGCATTTT. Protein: CASSHDTRNNQPQHF.